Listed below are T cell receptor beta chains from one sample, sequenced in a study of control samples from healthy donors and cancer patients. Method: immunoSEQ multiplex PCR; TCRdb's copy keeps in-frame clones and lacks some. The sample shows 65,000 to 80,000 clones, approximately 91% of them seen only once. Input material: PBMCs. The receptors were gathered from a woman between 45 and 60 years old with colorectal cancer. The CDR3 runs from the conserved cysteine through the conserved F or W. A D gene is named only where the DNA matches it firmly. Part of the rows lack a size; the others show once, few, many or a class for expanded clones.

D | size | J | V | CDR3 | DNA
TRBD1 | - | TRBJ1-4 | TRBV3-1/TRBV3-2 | CASSLRGTGDNEKLFF | TGTGCCAGCAGCCTTCGGGGGACAGGGGATAATGAAAAACTGTTTTTT
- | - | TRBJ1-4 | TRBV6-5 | CASSYDGIREKLFF | TGTGCCAGCAGTTACGATGGGATAAGGGAAAAACTGTTTTTT
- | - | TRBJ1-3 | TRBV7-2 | CASSTQGYGNTIYF | TGTGCCAGCAGCACACAGGGTTATGGAAACACCATATATTTT
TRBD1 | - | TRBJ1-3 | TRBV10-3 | CAISVDRVSGNTIYF | TGTGCCATCAGTGTCGACAGGGTCTCTGGAAACACCATATATTTT
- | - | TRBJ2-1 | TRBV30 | CAWNPNRENEQFF | TGTGCCTGGAACCCCAACAGGGAGAATGAGCAGTTCTTC
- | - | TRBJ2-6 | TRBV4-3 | CPRSRDSQGTGANVLTF | TGCCCCCGCAGCCGAGACTCTCAGGGCACCGGGGCCAACGTCCTGACTTTC
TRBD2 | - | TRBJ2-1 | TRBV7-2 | CASSSSYGLGYNEQFF | TGTGCCAGCAGCTCCTCGTATGGACTAGGGTACAATGAGCAGTTCTTC
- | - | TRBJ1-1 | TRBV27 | CASSLVRGGNTEAFF | TGTGCCAGCAGTTTAGTTCGGGGCGGGAACACTGAAGCTTTCTTT
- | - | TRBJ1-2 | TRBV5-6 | CASSLVGYGYTF | TGTGCCAGCAGCCTGGTGGGTTATGGCTACACCTTC
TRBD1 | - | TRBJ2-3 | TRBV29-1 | CSVGQGGTDTQYF | TGCAGCGTGGGACAGGGTGGCACAGATACGCAGTATTTT
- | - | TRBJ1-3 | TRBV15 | CATSRDVGAGAGNTIYF | TGTGCCACCAGCAGAGATGTGGGGGCCGGCGCTGGAAACACCATATATTTT
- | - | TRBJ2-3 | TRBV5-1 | CASSLVSRDTDTQYF | TGCGCCAGCAGCTTGGTCTCGAGGGACACAGATACGCAGTATTTT
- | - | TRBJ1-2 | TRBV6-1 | CASSEPPAGMLNYGYTF | TGTGCCAGCAGTGAACCCCCAGCTGGGATGCTCAACTATGGCTACACCTTC
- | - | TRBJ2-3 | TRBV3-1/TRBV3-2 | CASSQEFASGTQADTQYF | TGTGCCAGCAGCCAAGAATTCGCTAGTGGGACCCAGGCGGATACGCAGTATTTT
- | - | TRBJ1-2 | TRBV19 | CASSPDGGYGYTF | TGTGCCAGTAGTCCAGATGGGGGCTATGGCTACACCTTC
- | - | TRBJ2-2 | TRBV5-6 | CASSLVEGGQNTGELFF | TGTGCCAGCAGCTTGGTAGAGGGGGGCCAAAACACCGGGGAGCTGTTTTTT
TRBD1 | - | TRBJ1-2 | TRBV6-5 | CASSYRGGQNGYTF | TGTGCCAGCAGTTACCGTGGGGGACAGAATGGCTACACCTTC
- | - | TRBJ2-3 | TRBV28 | CASSSGGHTQYF | TGTGCCAGCAGTTCCGGGGGGCATACGCAGTATTTT
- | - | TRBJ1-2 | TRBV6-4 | CASSEGLSYGYTF | TGTGCCAGCAGTGAGGGGTTGAGCTATGGCTACACCTTC
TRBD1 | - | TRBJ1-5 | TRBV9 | CASSVSGGSNQPQHF | TGTGCCAGCAGCGTATCAGGGGGTAGCAATCAGCCCCAGCATTTT
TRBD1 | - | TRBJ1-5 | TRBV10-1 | CASSELCSSKGGPSNQPQHF | TGCGCCAGCAGTGAGTTATGTAGTAGTAAAGGGGGCCCTAGCAATCAGCCCCAGCATTTT
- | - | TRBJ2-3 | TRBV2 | CASSELNTDTQYF | TGTGCCAGCAGTGAACTAAACACAGATACGCAGTATTTT
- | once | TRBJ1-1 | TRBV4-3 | CASSQGLGSTNTEAFF | TGCGCCAGCAGCCAAGGTTTGGGCAGCACGAACACTGAAGCTTTCTTT
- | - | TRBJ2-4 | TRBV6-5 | CASSSGPKTNIQYF | TGTGCCAGCAGTTCCGGACCAAAGACGAACATTCAGTACTTC
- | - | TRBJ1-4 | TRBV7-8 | CASSLGSAGSEKLFF | TGTGCCAGCAGCTTAGGGAGTGCAGGGTCTGAAAAACTGTTTTTT
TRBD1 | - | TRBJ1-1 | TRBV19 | CASSIDGGQGIGNTEAFF | TGTGCCAGTAGTATAGACGGGGGACAGGGAATTGGAAACACTGAAGCTTTCTTT
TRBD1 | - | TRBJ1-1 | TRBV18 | CASSPTGQAGTEAFF | TGTGCCAGCTCACCTACGGGACAGGCAGGAACTGAAGCTTTCTTT
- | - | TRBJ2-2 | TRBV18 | CASSPTTQNTGELFF | TGTGCCAGCTCACCGACCACCCAGAACACCGGGGAGCTGTTTTTT
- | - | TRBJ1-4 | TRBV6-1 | CASSDRVDNEKLFF | TGTGCCAGCAGTGACAGGGTCGATAACGAAAAACTGTTTTTT
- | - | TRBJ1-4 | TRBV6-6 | CASSSLQGVKEKLFF | TGTGCCAGCAGTTCCTTACAGGGTGTAAAGGAAAAACTGTTTTTT
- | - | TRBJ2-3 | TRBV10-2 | CASSESIGSTDTQYF | TGCGCCAGCAGTGAGTCGATAGGTTCCACAGATACGCAGTATTTT
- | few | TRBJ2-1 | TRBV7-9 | CASSLWKDEQFF | TGTGCCAGCAGCTTGTGGAAGGATGAGCAGTTCTTC
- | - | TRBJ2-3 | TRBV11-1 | CASSLGGTDTQYF | TGTGCCAGCAGCTTAGGGGGGACAGATACGCAGTATTTT
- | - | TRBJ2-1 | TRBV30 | CAWSVNNEQFF | TGTGCCTGGAGTGTAAACAATGAGCAGTTCTTC
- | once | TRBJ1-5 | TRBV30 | CAWSSTPKQPQHF | TGTGCCTGGAGTAGCACACCCAAGCAGCCCCAGCATTTT
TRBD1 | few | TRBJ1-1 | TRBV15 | CATSRDLGTANTEAFF | TGTGCCACCAGCAGAGATCTAGGGACAGCGAACACTGAAGCTTTCTTT
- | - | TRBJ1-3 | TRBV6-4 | CASSAGVPGNTIYF | TGTGCCAGCAGCGCAGGGGTTCCTGGAAACACCATATATTTT
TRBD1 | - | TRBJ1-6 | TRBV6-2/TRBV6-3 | CASSSGQLYNSPLHF | TGTGCCAGCAGTTCGGGACAGCTTTATAATTCACCCCTCCACTTT
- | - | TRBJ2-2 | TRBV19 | CASIPDRANTGELFF | TGTGCCAGTATCCCAGACCGGGCGAACACCGGGGAGCTGTTTTTT
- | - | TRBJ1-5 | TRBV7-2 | CASSALGTDNQPQHF | TGTGCCAGCAGCGCCCTCGGGACGGATAATCAGCCCCAGCATTTT
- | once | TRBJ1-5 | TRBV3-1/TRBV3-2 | CASSQDVNSNQPQHF | TGTGCCAGCAGCCAAGACGTTAACAGTAATCAGCCCCAGCATTTT
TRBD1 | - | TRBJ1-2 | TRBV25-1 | CASSEGQGAIYGYTF | TGTGCCAGCAGTGAGGGACAGGGGGCAATCTATGGCTACACCTTC
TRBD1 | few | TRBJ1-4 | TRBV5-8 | CASSHGQGGEKLFF | TGTGCCAGCAGCCACGGACAGGGCGGTGAAAAACTGTTTTTT
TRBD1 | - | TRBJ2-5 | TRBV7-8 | CASSPGGTQYF | TGTGCCAGCAGCCCAGGGGGGACCCAGTACTTC
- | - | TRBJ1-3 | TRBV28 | CATSLFTGRTGNTIYF | TGTGCCACCTCACTGTTTACAGGGAGGACTGGAAACACCATATATTTT